Below, 24 T cell receptor beta chains from the same sample are listed, as sequenced in a study of blood T cell repertoires in COVID-19. This table comes from immunoSEQ multiplex PCR, and its TCRdb copy is limited to in-frame clones, with some not included. This sample has some 300,000 clones, with roughly 87% found just once. Sequences were obtained from peripheral blood. The receptors were gathered from a man in his late teens or twenties with active or convalescent COVID-19.

This CDR3 reads CASSPLSDTDTQYF. In DNA form, the CDR3 reads TGTGCCAGCAGCCCGCTGTCAGACACAGATACGCAGTATTTT. The chain recombines TRBV7-9 with TRBJ2-3; D call uncertain. V was cut by 5 bases and J by 2 bases, with 11 bases left in between. The CDR3 runs 14 residues. Per the germline V gene, CDR1 is SEHNR and CDR2 is FQNEAQ (reference sequence).

V gene TRBV2 combines with J gene TRBJ2-3; a possible D gene is TRBD2 (6 bases). Trimming shortened V by 3 bases and J by 3 bases, and 10 bases separated the two germline ends. This CDR3 has 14 residues. Germline V lookup: CDR1 SNHLY, CDR2 FYNNEI. CDR3 protein: CASSESSATDTQYF. CDR3 in DNA: TGTGCCAGCAGTGAGTCTAGCGCGACAGATACGCAGTATTTT.

DNA for the CDR3: TGCAGCATTAGACAGGGGTCCTCTATCGGCTACACCTTC. Protein: CSIRQGSSIGYTF. The V gene is TRBV29-1, the J gene TRBJ1-2; 8 nucleotides line up with TRBD1. Trimming removed 8 bases from V and 8 bases from J; junction bases left unmatched: 13. This CDR3 has 13 residues. Germline V gives CDR1 SQVTM, CDR2 ANQGSEA.

Comments on this clone: Within the sample, other DNA sequences also encode this same CDR3. J is TRBJ2-1 and V is TRBV5-6; D gene ambiguous. This CDR3 has 12 amino acids. V lost 1 base and J 3 bases, leaving 2 bases between the germline ends. From germline, CDR1 is SGHDT and CDR2 YYEEEE. For the CDR3, the DNA is TGTGCCAGCAGCTTGTACTACAATGAGCAGTTCTTC. Its protein product is CASSLYYNEQFF.

The chain joins TRBV15 to TRBJ1-5; D ambiguous. V was clipped by 1 base and J by 9 bases, with 10 bases between them. Germline V gene data show CDR1 as LNHNV and CDR2 as YYDKDF (reference sequence). The length of the CDR3 is 13 residues. The chain's CDR3 is CATSRGEGWPQHF. DNA for the CDR3: TGTGCCACCAGCAGAGGCGAGGGATGGCCCCAGCATTTT.

This clone occurred a few times. The chain recombines TRBV21-1 with TRBJ1-4. TRBV21-1 is tagged as a pseudogene. This CDR3 contains 15 residues. CDR3 protein: CASSRRNTTNEKLFF. CDR3 nucleotides: TGTGCCAGCAGCAGGCGGAATACAACTAATGAAAAACTGTTTTTT.

This chain links TRBV5-1 with TRBJ1-4; D is perhaps TRBD1 (6 bases). V was cut by 0 bases and J by 6 bases, with 9 bases left in between. Germline CDR1 and CDR2: SGHRS and YFSETQ. This CDR3 is 14 amino acids long. As DNA, the CDR3 is TGCGCCAGCAGCTTGGTCAGGGGTGATGAAAAACTGTTTTTT. It encodes CASSLVRGDEKLFF.

This clone was seen a single time. The chain recombines TRBV5-1 with TRBJ2-3; tentatively, D is TRBD2 (5 bases). The CDR3 runs 15 residues. CDR1 is SGHRS, CDR2 YFSETQ, per germline. V lost 0 bases to trimming and J lost 4 bases, with 12 bases between them. The CDR3 protein is CASSLDLAGPDTQYF. The CDR3 DNA reads as TGCGCCAGCAGCTTGGACCTGGCGGGTCCAGATACGCAGTATTTT. Filled out from reference TRBV5-1 and TRBJ2-3, the complete variable domain reads KAGVTQTPRYLIKTRGQQVTLSCSPISGHRSVSWYQQTPGQGLQFLFEYFSETQRNKGNFPGRFSGRQFSNSRSEMNVSTLELGDSALYLCASSLDLAGPDTQYFGPGTRLTVL.

The chain joins TRBV7-9 to TRBJ1-2; 7 bases agree with TRBD1. The CDR3 runs 15 residues. CDR1 and CDR2 (germline): SEHNR, FQNEAQ (reference sequence). The ends lost 5 bases at V and 10 bases at J; junction bases unmatched: 16. The CDR3 sequence is CASSVWTGYGVVYTF. DNA for the CDR3: TGTGCCAGCAGCGTATGGACAGGATATGGTGTTGTCTACACCTTC. Full variable domain (missing parts from reference TRBV7-9 and TRBJ1-2): DTGVSQNPRHKITKRGQNVTFRCDPISEHNRLYWYRQTLGQGPEFLTYFQNEAQLEKSRLLSDRFSAERPKGSFSTLEIQRTEQGDSAMYLCASSVWTGYGVVYTFGSGTRLTVV.

A single count supports this clone. The genes are TRBV3-1 (or the pseudogene TRBV3-2) and TRBJ1-1, with a possible D match to TRBD1 (5 bases). The CDR3 covers 15 residues. In germline, CDR1 is LGHDT, CDR2 YNNKEL (reference sequence). V was trimmed by 0 bases and J by 2 bases, leaving 10 bases between them. The CDR3 DNA sequence: TGTGCCAGCAGCCAAGATACAGGACGAAACACTGAAGCTTTCTTT. Encoded protein: CASSQDTGRNTEAFF.

The chain has TRBV28 and TRBJ1-1; the match to TRBD1 covers 10 bases. Germline CDR1 is MDHEN and CDR2 is SYDVKM. V gave up 8 bases and J gave up 11 bases; unmatched junction bases: 8. The CDR3 contains 12 residues. The CDR3 region is CASGRDRGHAFF. As DNA, the CDR3 is TGTGCCAGCGGTAGAGACAGGGGGCACGCTTTCTTT.

The chain joins TRBV7-6 to TRBJ2-2, with 8 nucleotides matching TRBD2. This CDR3 comprises 16 residues. After removal of 5 bases from V and 1 base from J, the junction contained 6 bases not matched to a gene. Looked up from germline, CDR1 is SGHVS and CDR2 is FNYEAQ. The CDR3 DNA reads TGTGCCAGCAGCCGCTCCGCGGGGGGGAACACCGGGGAGCTGTTTTTT. This encodes CASSRSAGGNTGELFF.

The chain employs TRBV3-1 (or the pseudogene TRBV3-2) and TRBJ2-7; possibly TRBD2 for D (6 bases). The CDR3 extends over 14 amino acids. V was shortened by 1 base and J by 2 bases, with 9 bases between the two germline ends. Germline V gene lookup returns CDR1 LGHDT and CDR2 YNNKEL (reference sequence). The CDR3: CASSQASGAYEQYF. CDR3 coding DNA: TGTGCCAGCAGCCAAGCCTCGGGGGCCTACGAGCAGTACTTC.

The rearrangement joins TRBV7-9 to TRBJ1-4; 7 bases are a match to TRBD1. CDR3 length: 14 residues. Germline lookup yields CDR1 SEHNR and CDR2 FQNEAQ (reference sequence). V shed 5 bases, J shed 6 bases, and the junction held 6 bases outside the gene matches. CDR3 sequence: CASSQGQRYEKLFF. The CDR3 DNA follows: TGTGCCAGCAGCCAGGGACAGAGATATGAAAAACTGTTTTTT.

This rearrangement joins TRBV2 to TRBJ2-7; TRBD1 is a possible D gene (5 bases). The CDR3 has 12 amino acids. Trimming cost V 1 base and J 12 bases, with 13 bases left between them. Germline CDR1 and CDR2: SNHLY and FYNNEI. The chain's CDR3 is CASSEGREERYF. The DNA for the CDR3 is TGTGCCAGCAGTGAAGGCAGGGAAGAACGGTACTTC.

CDR3 sequence reads: CASSQDRGETQYF. CDR3 DNA sequence: TGTGCCAGCAGTCAGGACAGGGGGGAGACCCAGTACTTC. J is TRBJ2-5 and V is TRBV6-5; TRBD1 agrees at 10 bases. The CDR3 is 13 residues long. V shed 5 bases, J shed 5 bases, and the junction held 2 bases outside the gene matches. Per germline, CDR1 MNHEY and CDR2 SVGAGI.

The genes are TRBV19 and TRBJ1-2, with D tentatively TRBD1 (6 bases). There are 14 residues in the CDR3. Between the trimmed V and J ends, which lost 5 bases and 3 bases, there was a span of 13 bases. Germline CDR1 and CDR2: LNHDA and SQIVND (reference sequence). Written as DNA, the CDR3 is TGTGCCAGTAGTCCCCGGACAGTTGACTATGGCTACACCTTC. As protein: CASSPRTVDYGYTF.

In this sample, this clone turned up a few times. This sequence joins TRBV9 and TRBJ1-3; 7 bases line up with TRBD1. The length of the CDR3 is 17 residues. The V gene end was trimmed by 0 bases and the J gene end by 2 bases; junction bases not matched to a gene: 8. Germline CDR1 reads SGDLS; CDR2 reads YYNGEE. Written as DNA, the CDR3 is TGTGCCAGCAGCGTAGCTTCCCACAGGGGCGCTGGAAACACCATATATTTT. This translates into CASSVASHRGAGNTIYF.

The chain is built from TRBV7-6 and TRBJ1-1, with D maybe TRBD1 (5 bases). The CDR3 runs 15 residues. Germline V lookup: CDR1 SGHVS, CDR2 FNYEAQ. V was trimmed by 1 base and J by 1 base, leaving 10 bases between them. This chain's CDR3 is CASSLGRQRNTEAFF. The DNA of the CDR3 is TGTGCCAGCAGCTTAGGAAGACAGAGGAACACTGAAGCTTTCTTT.

This clone was counted a single time. The rearrangement uses TRBV4-2 and TRBJ2-7; tentatively, D is TRBD2 (9 bases). Germline-derived CDR1 and CDR2 are LGHNA and YNFKEQ. This CDR3 comprises 21 residues. The germline V and J ends were trimmed by 4 bases and 3 bases, with 34 bases remaining between them. CDR3 nucleotides: TGTGCCAGCAGCCCGGGACAGGTAGTTGGTAGCGGGGGCAGGGCTTTCTACGAGCAGTACTTC. This codes for CASSPGQVVGSGGRAFYEQYF.

The chain is built from TRBV5-1 and TRBJ2-2; weak D call: TRBD2 (5 bases). This CDR3 has 15 amino acids. V was pared by 2 bases and J by 2 bases, with 10 bases between. Germline V gene lookup returns CDR1 SGHRS and CDR2 YFSETQ. The CDR3 loop is CASSFAGLNTGELFF. The CDR3 nucleotides read TGCGCCAGCAGCTTCGCGGGTCTCAACACCGGGGAGCTGTTTTTT.

This chain uses TRBV16 with TRBJ2-1; TRBD2 matches 10 bases. The J segment lost 7 bases and the V segment lost 2 bases, leaving 14 bases of the junction unmatched. CDR1 is KGHSY, CDR2 FQNENV, per germline. The CDR3 length is 18 residues. This CDR3 reads CASSQSGLAGATSNEQFF. The CDR3, as DNA: TGTGCCAGCAGCCAAAGTGGGCTAGCGGGGGCGACTTCAAATGAGCAGTTCTTC.

This chain links TRBV5-1 with TRBJ2-1; TRBD2 aligns across 9 bases. The V and J ends lost 0 bases and 2 bases, in that order; junction bases with no gene match: 3. The CDR3 spans 16 residues. Germline assignment: CDR1 SGHRS and CDR2 YFSETQ. CDR3 sequence reads: CASSLVLAGAYNEQFF. In nucleotides, the CDR3 is TGCGCCAGCAGCTTGGTATTAGCGGGAGCCTACAATGAGCAGTTCTTC.

Only a few counts were recorded for this clone. V and J are TRBV5-1 and TRBJ1-2; weak D call: TRBD1 (5 bases). The CDR3 is made up of 14 amino acids. Germline CDR1 SGHRS, CDR2 YFSETQ. The V end lost 7 bases, the J end lost 8 bases, and 21 bases lay between the germline ends. The chain's CDR3 is CASSGRAENSGYTF. CDR3 nucleotides: TGCGCCAGCTCGGGCAGGGCCGAAAATTCAGGCTACACCTTC.